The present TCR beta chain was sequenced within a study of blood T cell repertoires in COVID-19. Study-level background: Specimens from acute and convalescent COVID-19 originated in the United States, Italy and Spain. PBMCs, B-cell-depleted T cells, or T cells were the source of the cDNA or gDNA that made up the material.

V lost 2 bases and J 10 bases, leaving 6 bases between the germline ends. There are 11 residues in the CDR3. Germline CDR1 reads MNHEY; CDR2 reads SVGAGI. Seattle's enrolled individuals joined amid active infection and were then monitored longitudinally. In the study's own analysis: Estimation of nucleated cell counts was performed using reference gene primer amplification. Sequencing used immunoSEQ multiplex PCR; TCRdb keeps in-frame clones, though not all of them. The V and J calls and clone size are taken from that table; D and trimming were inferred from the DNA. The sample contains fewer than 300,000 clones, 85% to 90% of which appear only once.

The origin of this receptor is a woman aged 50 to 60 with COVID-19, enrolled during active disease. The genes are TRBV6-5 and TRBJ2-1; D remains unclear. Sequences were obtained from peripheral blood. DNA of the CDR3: TGTGCCAGCAGTTACCTGGCCGAGCAGTTCTTC. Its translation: CASSYLAEQFF.